The following is a T cell receptor (beta chain) sequence with its context. Its specificity is not known. Germline trimming cut 3 bases from V and 7 bases from J; bases unmatched to any gene: 3. Germline V gives CDR1 LNHDA, CDR2 SQIVND (reference sequence). The CDR3 sequence is 14 residues long. This sample stems from a study of OX40 agonist ivuxolimab in advanced cancers. Study-wide context: Having had anti-PD-1, anti-PD-L1 or anti-CTLA-4 therapy before was allowed, and over 35% had some. Findings and limits, study-wide: Specificity for antigen went undetermined in the expanded peripheral T cells.

Sequenced by immunoSEQ multiplex PCR; TCRdb stores in-frame clones only, minus some. The data hold over 25,000 clones, with about 73% observed a single time. This TCR came from an adult with an advanced solid tumor such as melanoma, head and neck, liver or kidney cancer. Sample: CD4+ or CD8+ T cells sorted from blood, taken in a trial of the OX40 agonist ivuxolimab. V is TRBV19 and J is TRBJ2-3, with 11 bases lining up with TRBD2. CDR3 nucleotide sequence: TGTGCCAGTAGTATCGGGACTAGCGGCTATACGCAGTATTTT. Its translation: CASSIGTSGYTQYF. The full variable domain, rest sourced from reference TRBV19 and TRBJ2-3, is DGGITQSPKYLFRKEGQNVTLSCEQNLNHDAMYWYRQDPGQGLRLIYYSQIVNDFQKGDIAEGYSVSREKKESFPLTVTSAQKNPTAFYLCASSIGTSGYTQYFGPGTRLTVL.